This TCR beta chain was retrieved from a study of T-cell reconstitution after alpha-beta-depleted transplantation in children. This clonotype occurred many times. The CDR3 covers 14 residues. Germline V gives CDR1 SGHRS, CDR2 YFSETQ. V was shortened by 4 bases and J by 4 bases, with 15 bases between the two germline ends. The authors prepared the TCRbeta library with unique molecular identifiers. From the PCR reads, TCRdb called clonotypes with MiXCR, one entry per CDR3 protein. The sample has some 200,000 distinct CDR3 sequences; more than 12% are singletons. This clonotype originated in a human donor who donated a stem cell graft to a child with acute lymphoblastic leukemia. The source material was PBMCs from the stem cell graft donor, sampled from the stem cell graft. The chain combines TRBV5-1 with TRBJ2-7; possibly TRBD2 for D (6 bases). The CDR3 spells CASSQRDGTYEQYF. Here the CDR3 DNA reads TGCGCCAGCAGCCAACGGGACGGGACTTACGAGCAGTACTTC.